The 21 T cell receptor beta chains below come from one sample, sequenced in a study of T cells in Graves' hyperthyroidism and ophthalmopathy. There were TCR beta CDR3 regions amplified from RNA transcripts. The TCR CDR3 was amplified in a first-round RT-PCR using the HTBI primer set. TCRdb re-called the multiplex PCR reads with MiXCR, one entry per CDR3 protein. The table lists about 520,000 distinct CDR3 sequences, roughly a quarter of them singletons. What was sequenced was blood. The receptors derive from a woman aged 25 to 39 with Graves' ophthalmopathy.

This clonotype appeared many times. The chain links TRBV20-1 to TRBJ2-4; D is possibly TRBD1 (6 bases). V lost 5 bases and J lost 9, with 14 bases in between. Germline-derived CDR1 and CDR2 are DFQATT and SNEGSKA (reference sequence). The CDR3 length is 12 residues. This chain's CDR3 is CSAPPTGSIQYF. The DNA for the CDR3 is TGCAGTGCTCCCCCGACAGGTTCCATTCAGTACTTC.

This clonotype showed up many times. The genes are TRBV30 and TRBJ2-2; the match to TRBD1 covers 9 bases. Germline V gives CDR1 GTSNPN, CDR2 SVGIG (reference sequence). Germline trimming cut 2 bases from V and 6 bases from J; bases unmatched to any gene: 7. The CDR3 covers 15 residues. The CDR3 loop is CAWSSQQGAAGELFF. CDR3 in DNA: TGTGCCTGGAGTAGTCAACAGGGGGCGGCCGGGGAGCTGTTTTTT. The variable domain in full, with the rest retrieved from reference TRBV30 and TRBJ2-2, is SQTIHQWPATLVQPVGSPLSLECTVEGTSNPNLYWYRQAAGRGLQLLFYSVGIGQISSEVPQNLSASRPQDRQFILSSKKLLLSDSGFYLCAWSSQQGAAGELFFGEGSRLTVL.

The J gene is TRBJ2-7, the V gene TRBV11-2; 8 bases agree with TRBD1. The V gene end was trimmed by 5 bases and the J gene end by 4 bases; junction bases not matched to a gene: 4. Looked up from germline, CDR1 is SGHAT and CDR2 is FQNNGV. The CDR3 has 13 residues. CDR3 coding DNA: TGTGCCAGCAGCCCGGACAGGGAATACGAGCAGTACTTC. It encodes CASSPDREYEQYF. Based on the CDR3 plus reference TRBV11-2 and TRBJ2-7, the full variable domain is EAGVAQSPRYKIIEKRQSVAFWCNPISGHATLYWYQQILGQGPKLLIQFQNNGVVDDSQLPKDRFSAERLKGVDSTLKIQPAKLEDSAVYLCASSPDREYEQYFGPGTRLTVT.

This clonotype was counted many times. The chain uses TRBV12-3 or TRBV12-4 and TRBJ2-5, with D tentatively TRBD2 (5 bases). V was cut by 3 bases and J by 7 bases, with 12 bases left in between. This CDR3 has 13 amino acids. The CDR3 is CASSFRGLGTQYF. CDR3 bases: TGTGCCAGCAGTTTTCGGGGATTAGGGACCCAGTACTTC.

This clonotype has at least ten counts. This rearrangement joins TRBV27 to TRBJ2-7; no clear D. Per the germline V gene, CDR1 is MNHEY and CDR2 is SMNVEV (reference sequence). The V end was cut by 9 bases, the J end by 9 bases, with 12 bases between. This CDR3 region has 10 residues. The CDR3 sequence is CARNSIGQYF. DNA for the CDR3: TGTGCCAGGAATAGCATAGGGCAGTACTTC.

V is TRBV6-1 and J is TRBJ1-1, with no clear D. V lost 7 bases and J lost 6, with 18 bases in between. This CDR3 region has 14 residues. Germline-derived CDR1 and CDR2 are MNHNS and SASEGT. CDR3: CASIPAGAWAEAFF. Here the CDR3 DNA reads TGTGCCAGCATCCCGGCAGGAGCCTGGGCTGAAGCTTTCTTT.

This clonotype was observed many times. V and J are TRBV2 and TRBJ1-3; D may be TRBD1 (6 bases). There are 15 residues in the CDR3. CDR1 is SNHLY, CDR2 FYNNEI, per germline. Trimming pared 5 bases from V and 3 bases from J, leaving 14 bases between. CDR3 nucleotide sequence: TGTGCCAGCAGTCCTGACAGGCGGAGTGGAAACACCATATATTTT. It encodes CASSPDRRSGNTIYF.

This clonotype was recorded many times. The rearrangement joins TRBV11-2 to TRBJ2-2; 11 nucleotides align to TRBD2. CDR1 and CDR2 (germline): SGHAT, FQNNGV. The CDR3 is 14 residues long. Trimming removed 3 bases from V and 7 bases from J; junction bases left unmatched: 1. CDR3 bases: TGTGCCAGCAGCTTGGGACTAGCGGACGGGGAGCTGTTTTTT. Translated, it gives CASSLGLADGELFF. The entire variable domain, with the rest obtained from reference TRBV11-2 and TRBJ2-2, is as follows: EAGVAQSPRYKIIEKRQSVAFWCNPISGHATLYWYQQILGQGPKLLIQFQNNGVVDDSQLPKDRFSAERLKGVDSTLKIQPAKLEDSAVYLCASSLGLADGELFFGEGSRLTVL.

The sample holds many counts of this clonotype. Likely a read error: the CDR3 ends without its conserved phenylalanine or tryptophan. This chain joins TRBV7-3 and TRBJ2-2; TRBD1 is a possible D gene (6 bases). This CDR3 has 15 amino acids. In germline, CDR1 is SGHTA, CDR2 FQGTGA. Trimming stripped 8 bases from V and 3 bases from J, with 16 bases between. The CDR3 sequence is CASGDRIGDTGELFS. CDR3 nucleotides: TGTGCCAGCGGAGACAGGATTGGTGACACCGGGGAGCTGTTTTCT.

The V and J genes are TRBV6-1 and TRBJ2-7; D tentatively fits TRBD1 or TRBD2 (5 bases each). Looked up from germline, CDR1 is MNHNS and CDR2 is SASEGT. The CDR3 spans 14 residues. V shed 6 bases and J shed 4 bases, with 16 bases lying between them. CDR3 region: CASSRDLGPYEQYF. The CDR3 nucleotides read TGTGCCAGCAGCCGGGACCTGGGGCCATACGAGCAGTACTTC.

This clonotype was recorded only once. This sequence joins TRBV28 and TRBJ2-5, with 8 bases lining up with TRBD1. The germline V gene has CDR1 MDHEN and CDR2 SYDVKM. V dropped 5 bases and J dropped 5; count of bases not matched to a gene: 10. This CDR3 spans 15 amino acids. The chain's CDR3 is CASSPRTGLEETQYF. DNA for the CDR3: TGTGCCAGCAGTCCCCGGACAGGGCTTGAGGAGACCCAGTACTTC.

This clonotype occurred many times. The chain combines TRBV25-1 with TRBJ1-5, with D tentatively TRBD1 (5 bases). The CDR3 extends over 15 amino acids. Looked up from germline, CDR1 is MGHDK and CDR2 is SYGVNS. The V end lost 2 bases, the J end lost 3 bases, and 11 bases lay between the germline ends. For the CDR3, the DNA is TGTGCCAGCAGTGAAATGGGGGGGGTCAATCAGCCCCAGCATTTT. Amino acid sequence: CASSEMGGVNQPQHF.

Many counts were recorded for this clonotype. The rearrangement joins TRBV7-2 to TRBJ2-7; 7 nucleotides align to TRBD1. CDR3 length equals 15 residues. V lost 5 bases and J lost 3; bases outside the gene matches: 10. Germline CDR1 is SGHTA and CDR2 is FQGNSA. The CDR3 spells CASSPTKGANYEQYF. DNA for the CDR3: TGTGCCAGCAGCCCAACGAAGGGGGCCAACTACGAGCAGTACTTC.

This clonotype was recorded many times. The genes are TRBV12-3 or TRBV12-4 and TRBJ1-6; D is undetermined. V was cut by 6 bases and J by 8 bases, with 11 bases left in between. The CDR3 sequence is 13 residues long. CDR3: CASSPTIDSPLHF. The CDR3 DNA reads TGTGCCAGCAGCCCTACCATAGATTCACCCCTCCACTTT.

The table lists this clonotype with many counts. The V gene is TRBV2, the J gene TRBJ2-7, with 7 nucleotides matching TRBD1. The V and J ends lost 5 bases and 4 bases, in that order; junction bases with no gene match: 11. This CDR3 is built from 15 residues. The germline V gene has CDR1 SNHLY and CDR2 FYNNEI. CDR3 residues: CASSNAGDSSYEQYF. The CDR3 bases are TGTGCCAGCAGTAACGCCGGGGACAGTTCTTACGAGCAGTACTTC.

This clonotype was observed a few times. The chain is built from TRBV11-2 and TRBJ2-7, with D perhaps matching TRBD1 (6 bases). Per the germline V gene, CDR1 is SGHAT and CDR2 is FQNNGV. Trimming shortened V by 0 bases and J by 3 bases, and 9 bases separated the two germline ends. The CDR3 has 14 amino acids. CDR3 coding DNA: TGTGCCAGCAGCTTAGATTGGGGGCGCTACGAGCAGTACTTC. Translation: CASSLDWGRYEQYF.

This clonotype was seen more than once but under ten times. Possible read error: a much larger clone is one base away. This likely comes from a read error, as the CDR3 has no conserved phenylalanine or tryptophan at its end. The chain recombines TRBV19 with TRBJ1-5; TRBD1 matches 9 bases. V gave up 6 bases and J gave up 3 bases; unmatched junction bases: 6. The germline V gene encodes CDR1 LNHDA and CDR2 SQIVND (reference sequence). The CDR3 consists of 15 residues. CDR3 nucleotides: TGTGCCAGTAGAGGTGACAGGGGGTCCAATCAGCCCCAGCATCTT. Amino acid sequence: CASRGDRGSNQPQHL.

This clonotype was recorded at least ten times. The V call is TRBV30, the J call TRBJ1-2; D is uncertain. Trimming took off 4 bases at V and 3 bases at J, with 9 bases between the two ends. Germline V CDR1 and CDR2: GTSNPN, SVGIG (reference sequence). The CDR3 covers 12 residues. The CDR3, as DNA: TGTGCCTGGAACGACGGCGACTATGGCTACACCTTC. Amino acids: CAWNDGDYGYTF. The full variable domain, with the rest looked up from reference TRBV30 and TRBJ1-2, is SQTIHQWPATLVQPVGSPLSLECTVEGTSNPNLYWYRQAAGRGLQLLFYSVGIGQISSEVPQNLSASRPQDRQFILSSKKLLLSDSGFYLCAWNDGDYGYTFGSGTRLTVV.

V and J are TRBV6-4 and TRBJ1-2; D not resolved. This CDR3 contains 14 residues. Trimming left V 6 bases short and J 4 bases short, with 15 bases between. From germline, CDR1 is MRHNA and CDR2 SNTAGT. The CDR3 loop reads CASRGNGELYGYTF. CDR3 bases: TGTGCCAGCAGGGGAAATGGAGAGCTCTATGGCTACACCTTC.

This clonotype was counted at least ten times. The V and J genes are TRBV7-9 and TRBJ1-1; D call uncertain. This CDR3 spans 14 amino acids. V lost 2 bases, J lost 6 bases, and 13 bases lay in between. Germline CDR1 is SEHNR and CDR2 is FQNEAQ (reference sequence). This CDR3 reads CASSLTLVDPEAFF. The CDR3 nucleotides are TGTGCCAGCAGCTTAACCCTGGTGGACCCTGAAGCTTTCTTT.

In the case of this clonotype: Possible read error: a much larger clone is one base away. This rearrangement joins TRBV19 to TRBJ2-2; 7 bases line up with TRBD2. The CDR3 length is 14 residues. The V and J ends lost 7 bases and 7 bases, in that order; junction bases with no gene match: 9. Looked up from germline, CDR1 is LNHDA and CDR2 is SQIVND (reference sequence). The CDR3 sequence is CASKDGRLFGELFF. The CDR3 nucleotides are TGTGCCAGTAAAGACGGGAGGTTGTTCGGGGAGCTGTTTTTT.